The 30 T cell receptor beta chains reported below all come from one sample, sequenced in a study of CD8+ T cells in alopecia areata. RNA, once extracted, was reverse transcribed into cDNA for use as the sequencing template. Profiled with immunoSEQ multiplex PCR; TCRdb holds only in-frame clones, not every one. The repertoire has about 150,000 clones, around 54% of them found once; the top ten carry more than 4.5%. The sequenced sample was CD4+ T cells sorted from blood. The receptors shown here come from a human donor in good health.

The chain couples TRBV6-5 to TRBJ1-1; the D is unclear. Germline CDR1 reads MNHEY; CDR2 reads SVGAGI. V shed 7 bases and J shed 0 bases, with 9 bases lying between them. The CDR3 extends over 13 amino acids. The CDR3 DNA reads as TGTGCCAGCACCCCCGGATTGAACACTGAAGCTTTCTTT. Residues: CASTPGLNTEAFF.

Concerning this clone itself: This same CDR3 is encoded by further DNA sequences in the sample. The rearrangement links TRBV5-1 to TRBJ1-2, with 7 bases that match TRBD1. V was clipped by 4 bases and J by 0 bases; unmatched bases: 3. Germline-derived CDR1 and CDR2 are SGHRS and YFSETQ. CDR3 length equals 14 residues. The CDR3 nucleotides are TGCGCCAGCAGCGTTGGGACAGCTAACTATGGCTACACCTTC. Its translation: CASSVGTANYGYTF.

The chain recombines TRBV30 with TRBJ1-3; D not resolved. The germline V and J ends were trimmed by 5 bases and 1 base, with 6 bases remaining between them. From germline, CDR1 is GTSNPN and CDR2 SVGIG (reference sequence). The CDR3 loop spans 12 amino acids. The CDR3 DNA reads TGTGCCTGGGGCCCTTCTGGAAACACCATATATTTT. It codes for CAWGPSGNTIYF.

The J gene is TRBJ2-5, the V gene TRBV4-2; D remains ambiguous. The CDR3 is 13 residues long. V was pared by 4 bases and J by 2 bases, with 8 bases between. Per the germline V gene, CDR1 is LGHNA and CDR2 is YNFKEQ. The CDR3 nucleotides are TGTGCCAGCAGCCGACTGGTTCAAGAGACCCAGTACTTC. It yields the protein CASSRLVQETQYF.

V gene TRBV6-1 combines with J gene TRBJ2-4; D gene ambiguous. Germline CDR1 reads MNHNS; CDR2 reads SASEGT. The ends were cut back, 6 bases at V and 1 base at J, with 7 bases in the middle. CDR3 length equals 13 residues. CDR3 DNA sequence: TGTGCCAGCAGGCTATCGGCCAAAAACATTCAGTACTTC. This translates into CASRLSAKNIQYF.

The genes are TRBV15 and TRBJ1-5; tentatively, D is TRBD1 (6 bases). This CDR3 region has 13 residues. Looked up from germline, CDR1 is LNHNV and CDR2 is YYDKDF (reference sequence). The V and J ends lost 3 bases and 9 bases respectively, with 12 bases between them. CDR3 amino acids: CATSRGGLGPQHF. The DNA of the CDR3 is TGTGCCACCAGCAGGGGGGGGCTTGGGCCCCAGCATTTT. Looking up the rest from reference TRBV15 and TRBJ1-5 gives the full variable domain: DAMVIQNPRYQVTQFGKPVTLSCSQTLNHNVMYWYQQKSSQAPKLLFHYYDKDFNNEADTPDNFQSRRPNTSFCFLDIRSPGLGDTAMYLCATSRGGLGPQHFGDGTRLSIL.

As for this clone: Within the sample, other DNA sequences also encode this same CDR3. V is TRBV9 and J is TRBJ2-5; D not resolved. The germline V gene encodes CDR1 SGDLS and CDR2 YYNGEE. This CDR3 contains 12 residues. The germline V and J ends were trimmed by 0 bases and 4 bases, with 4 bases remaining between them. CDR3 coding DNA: TGTGCCAGCAGCGTAGAAGGAGAGACCCAGTACTTC. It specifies CASSVEGETQYF.

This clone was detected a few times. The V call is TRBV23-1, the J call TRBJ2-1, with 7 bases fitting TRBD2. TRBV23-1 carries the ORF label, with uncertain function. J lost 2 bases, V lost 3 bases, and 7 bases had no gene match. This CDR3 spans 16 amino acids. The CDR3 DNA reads TGCGCCAGCAGTCAGGGGCGGGAGTGTCCCTACAATGAGCAGTTCTTC. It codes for CASSQGRECPYNEQFF.

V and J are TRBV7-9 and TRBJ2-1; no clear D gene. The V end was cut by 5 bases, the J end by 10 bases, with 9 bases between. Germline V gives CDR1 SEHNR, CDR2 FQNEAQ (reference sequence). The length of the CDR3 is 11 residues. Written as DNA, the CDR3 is TGTGCCAGCAGCCTCGTCGGCGAGCAGTTCTTC. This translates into CASSLVGEQFF.

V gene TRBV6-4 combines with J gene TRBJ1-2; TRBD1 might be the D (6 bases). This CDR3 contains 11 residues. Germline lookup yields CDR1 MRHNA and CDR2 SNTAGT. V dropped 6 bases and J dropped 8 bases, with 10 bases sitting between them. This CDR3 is CASRGQWGYTF. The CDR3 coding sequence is TGTGCCAGCAGAGGACAGTGGGGCTACACCTTC.

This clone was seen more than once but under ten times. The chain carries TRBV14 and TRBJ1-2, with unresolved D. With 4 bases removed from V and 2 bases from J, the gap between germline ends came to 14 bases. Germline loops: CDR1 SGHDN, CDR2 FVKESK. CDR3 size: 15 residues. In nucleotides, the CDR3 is TGTGCCAGCAGCCCCGGGAGAACCTACAACTATGGCTACACCTTC. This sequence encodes CASSPGRTYNYGYTF.

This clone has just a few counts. The CDR3 DNA sequence: TGTGCCAGCAGCGCTAATAGGGGATACGACGTATATTTT. It codes for CASSANRGYDVYF. V usage is TRBV11-2 and J usage is TRBJ2-3; maybe TRBD1 (5 bases). The ends were cut back, 5 bases at V and 15 bases at J, with 21 bases in the middle. Per germline, CDR1 SGHAT and CDR2 FQNNGV. The CDR3 sequence is 13 residues long.

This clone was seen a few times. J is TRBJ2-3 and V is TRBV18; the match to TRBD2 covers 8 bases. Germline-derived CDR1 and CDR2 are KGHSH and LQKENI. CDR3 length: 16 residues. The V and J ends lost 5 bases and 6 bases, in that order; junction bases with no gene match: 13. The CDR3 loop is CASSLRGTSVTDTQYF. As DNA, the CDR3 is TGTGCCAGCTCATTGCGCGGGACTAGTGTCACCGATACGCAGTATTTT.

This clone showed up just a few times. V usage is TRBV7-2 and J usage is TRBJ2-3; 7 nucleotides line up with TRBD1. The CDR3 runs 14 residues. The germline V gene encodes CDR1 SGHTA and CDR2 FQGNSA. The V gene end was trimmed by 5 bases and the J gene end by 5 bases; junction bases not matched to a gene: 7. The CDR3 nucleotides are TGTGCCAGCAGCACCCGACAGGGTTTAGATACGCAGTATTTT. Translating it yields CASSTRQGLDTQYF.

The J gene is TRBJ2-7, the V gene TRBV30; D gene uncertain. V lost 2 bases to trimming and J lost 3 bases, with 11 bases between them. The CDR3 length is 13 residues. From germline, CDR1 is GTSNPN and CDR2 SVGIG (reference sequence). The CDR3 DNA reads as TGTGCCTGGAGTTCGGGCGATCTCTACGAGCAGTACTTC. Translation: CAWSSGDLYEQYF.

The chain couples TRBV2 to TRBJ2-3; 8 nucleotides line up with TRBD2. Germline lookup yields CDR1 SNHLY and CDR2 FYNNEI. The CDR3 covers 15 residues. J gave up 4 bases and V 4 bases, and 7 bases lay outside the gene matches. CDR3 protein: CASSGQRERPDTQYF. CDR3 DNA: TGTGCCAGCAGTGGTCAGCGGGAGAGGCCAGATACGCAGTATTTT.

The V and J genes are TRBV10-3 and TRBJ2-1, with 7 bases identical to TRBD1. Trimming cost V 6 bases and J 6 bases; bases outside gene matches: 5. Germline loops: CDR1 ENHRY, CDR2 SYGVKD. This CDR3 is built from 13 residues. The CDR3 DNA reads TGTGCCATCAGGAGTGCAGGGGGCAATGAGCAGTTCTTC. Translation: CAIRSAGGNEQFF.

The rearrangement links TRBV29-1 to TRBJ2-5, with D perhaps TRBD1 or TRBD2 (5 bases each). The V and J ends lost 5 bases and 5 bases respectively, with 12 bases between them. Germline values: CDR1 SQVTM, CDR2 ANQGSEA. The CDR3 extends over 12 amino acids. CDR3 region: CSVRSGPETQYF. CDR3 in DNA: TGCAGCGTTCGGTCGGGGCCGGAGACCCAGTACTTC.

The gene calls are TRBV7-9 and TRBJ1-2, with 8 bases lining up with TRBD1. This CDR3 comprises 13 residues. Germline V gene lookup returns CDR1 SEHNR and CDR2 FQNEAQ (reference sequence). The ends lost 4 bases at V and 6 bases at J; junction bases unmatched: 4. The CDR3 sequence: CASSSWTGHGYTF. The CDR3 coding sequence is TGTGCCAGCAGCTCCTGGACAGGGCATGGCTACACCTTC.

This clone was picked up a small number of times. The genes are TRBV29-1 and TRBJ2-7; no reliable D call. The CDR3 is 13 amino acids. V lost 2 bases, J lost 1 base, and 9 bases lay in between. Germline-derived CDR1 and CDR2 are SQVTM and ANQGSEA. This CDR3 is CSVEFAKSYEQYF. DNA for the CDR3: TGCAGCGTTGAATTTGCGAAGTCCTACGAGCAGTACTTC.

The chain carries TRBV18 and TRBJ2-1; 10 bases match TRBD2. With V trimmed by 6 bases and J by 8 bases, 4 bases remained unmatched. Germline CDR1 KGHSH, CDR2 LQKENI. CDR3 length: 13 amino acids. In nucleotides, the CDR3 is TGTGCCAGCTCCTCCGGGACTAGCGATGAGCAGTTCTTC. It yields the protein CASSSGTSDEQFF.

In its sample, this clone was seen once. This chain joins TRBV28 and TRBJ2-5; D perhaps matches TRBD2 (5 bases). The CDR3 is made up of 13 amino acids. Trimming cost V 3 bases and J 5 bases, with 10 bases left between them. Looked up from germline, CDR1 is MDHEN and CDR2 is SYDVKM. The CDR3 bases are TGTGCCAGCAGTTTGGAGGCGATTGAGACCCAGTACTTC. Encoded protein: CASSLEAIETQYF.

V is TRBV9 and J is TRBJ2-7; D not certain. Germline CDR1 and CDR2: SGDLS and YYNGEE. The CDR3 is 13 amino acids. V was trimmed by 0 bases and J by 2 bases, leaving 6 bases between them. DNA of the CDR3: TGTGCCAGCAGCGTAGCCCCGACCTACGAGCAGTACTTC. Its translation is CASSVAPTYEQYF.

The CDR3 bases are TGTGCCACCAGGGGGGGGACTGCTTACAATCAGCCCCAGCATTTT. Its protein product is CATRGGTAYNQPQHF. V gene TRBV15 combines with J gene TRBJ1-5; TRBD1 might be the D (5 bases). Germline V gives CDR1 LNHNV, CDR2 YYDKDF (reference sequence). The V and J ends lost 6 bases and 3 bases respectively, with 15 bases between them. The CDR3 sequence is 15 residues long.

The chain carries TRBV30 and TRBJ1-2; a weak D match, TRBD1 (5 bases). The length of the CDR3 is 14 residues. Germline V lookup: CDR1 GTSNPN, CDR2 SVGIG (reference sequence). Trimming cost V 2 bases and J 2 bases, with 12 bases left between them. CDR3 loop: CAWSYGGANYGYTF. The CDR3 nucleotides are TGTGCCTGGAGTTATGGAGGGGCCAACTATGGCTACACCTTC.

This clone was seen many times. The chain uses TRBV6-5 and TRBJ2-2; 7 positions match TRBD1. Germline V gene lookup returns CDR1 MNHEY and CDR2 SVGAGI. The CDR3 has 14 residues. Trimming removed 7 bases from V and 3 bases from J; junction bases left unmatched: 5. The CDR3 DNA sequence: TGTGCCAGCAAAGGGACAGACCACACCGGGGAGCTGTTTTTT. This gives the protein CASKGTDHTGELFF.

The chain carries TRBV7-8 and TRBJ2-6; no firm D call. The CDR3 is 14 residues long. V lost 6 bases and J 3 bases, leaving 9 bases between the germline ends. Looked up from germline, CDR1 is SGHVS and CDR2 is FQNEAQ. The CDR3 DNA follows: TGTGCCAGCAGTTTGGACGTTGGGGCCAACGTCCTGACTTTC. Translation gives CASSLDVGANVLTF.

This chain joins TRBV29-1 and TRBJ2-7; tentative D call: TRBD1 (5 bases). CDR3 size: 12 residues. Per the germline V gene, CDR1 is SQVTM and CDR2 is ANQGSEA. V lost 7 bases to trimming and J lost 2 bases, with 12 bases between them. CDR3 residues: CSAETETYEQYF. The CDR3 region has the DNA TGCAGCGCCGAGACAGAGACCTACGAGCAGTACTTC.

The chain's CDR3 is CASSQAGAGYGNTIYF. CDR3 sequence (DNA): TGCGCCAGCAGCCAAGCAGGGGCCGGGTATGGAAACACCATATATTTT. The J gene is TRBJ1-3, the V gene TRBV4-1; D is possibly TRBD1 (6 bases). Looked up from germline, CDR1 is MGHRA and CDR2 is YSYEKL. The CDR3 has 16 residues. Trimming removed 1 base from V and 3 bases from J, with 13 bases in between.

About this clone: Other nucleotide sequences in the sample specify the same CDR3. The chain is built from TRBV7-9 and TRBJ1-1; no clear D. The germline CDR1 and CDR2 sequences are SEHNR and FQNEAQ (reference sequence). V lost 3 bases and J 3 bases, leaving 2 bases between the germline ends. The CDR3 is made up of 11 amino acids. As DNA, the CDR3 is TGTGCCAGCAGCTTGGACACTGAAGCTTTCTTT. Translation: CASSLDTEAFF.